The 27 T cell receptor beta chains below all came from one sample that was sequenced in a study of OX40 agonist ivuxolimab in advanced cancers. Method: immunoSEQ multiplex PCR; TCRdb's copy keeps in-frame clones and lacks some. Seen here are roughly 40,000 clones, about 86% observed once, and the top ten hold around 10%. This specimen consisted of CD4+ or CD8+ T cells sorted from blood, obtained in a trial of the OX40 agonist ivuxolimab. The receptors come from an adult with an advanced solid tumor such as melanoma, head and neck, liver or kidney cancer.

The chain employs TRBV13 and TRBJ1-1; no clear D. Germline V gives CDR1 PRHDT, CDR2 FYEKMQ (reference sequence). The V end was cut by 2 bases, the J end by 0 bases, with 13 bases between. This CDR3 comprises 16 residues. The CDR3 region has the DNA TGTGCCAGCAGCTTATACGTACGGGGTATGAACACTGAAGCTTTCTTT. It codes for CASSLYVRGMNTEAFF.

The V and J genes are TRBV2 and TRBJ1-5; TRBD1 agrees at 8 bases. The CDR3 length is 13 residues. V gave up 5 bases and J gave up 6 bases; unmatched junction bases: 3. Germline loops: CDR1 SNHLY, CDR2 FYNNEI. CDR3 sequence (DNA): TGTGCCAGCAGTTGGACAGGGACTCAGCCCCAGCATTTT. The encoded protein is CASSWTGTQPQHF.

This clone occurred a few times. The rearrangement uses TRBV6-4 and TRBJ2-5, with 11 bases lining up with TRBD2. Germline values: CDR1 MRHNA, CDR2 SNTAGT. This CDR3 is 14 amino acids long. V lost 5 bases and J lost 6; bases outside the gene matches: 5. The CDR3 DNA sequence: TGTGCCAGCAGTTCTCCTAGCGGGAGGCAGACCCAGTACTTC. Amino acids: CASSSPSGRQTQYF.

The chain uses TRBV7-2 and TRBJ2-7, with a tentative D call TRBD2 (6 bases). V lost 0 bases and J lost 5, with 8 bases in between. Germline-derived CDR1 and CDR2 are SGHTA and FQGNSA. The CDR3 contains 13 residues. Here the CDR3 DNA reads TGTGCCAGCAGCTTAGCGGCGGGAAACGAGCAGTACTTC. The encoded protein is CASSLAAGNEQYF.

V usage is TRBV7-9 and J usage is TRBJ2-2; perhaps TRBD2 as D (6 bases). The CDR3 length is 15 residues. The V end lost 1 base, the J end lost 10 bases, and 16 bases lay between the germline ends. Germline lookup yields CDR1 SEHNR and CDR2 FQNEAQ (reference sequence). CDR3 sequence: CASSLDPEGYEELFF. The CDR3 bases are TGTGCCAGCAGCTTAGACCCGGAGGGGTACGAGGAGCTGTTTTTT.

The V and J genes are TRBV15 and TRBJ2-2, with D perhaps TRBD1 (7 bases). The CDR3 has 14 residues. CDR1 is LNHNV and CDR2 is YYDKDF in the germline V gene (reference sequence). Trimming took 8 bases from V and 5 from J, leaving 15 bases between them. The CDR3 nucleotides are TGTGCCACCGGTCGCGCAGGGGGGACCGGGGAGCTGTTTTTT. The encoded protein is CATGRAGGTGELFF.

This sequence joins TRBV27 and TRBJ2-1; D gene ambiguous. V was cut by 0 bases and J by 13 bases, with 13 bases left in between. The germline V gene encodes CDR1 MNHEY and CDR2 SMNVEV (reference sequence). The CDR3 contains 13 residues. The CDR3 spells CASSLSGRTIQFF. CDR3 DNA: TGTGCCAGCAGTTTATCAGGCCGGACCATACAGTTCTTC.

The CDR3 sequence: CSVALLRGGQSYEQYF. DNA of the CDR3: TGCAGCGTTGCCCTACTCAGGGGGGGCCAATCCTACGAGCAGTACTTC. The chain joins TRBV29-1 to TRBJ2-7, with D possibly called TRBD1 or TRBD2 (7 bases each). Deletions cut 4 bases from V and 1 base from J, with 20 bases between. The germline gives CDR1 SQVTM, CDR2 ANQGSEA. The CDR3 is 16 residues long.

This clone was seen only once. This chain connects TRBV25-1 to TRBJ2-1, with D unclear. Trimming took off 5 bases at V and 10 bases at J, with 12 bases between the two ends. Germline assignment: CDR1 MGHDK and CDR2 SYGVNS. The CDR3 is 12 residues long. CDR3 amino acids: CASSLSRTEQFF. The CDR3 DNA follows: TGTGCCAGCAGTCTTTCCAGGACGGAGCAGTTCTTC.

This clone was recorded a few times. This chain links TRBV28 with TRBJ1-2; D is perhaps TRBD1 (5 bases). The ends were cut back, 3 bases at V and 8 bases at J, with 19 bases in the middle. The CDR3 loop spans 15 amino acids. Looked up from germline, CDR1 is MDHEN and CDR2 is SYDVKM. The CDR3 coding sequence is TGTGCCAGCAGTTTTGGCTGGGGCAAGTTAAGGGGCTACACCTTC. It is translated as CASSFGWGKLRGYTF.

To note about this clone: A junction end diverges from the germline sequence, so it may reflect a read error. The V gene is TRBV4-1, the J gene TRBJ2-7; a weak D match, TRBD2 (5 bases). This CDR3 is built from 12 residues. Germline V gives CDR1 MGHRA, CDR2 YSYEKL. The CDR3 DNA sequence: TGCGCCAGCAGCCAACTCGGTTGGGAGCTGTACTTC. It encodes CASSQLGWELYF.

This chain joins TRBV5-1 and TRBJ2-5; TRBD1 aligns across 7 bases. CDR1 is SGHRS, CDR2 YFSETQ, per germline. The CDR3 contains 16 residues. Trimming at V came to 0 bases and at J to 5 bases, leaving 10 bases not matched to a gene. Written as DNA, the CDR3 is TGCGCCAGCAGCTTGGGACAGACTACGACAGGGGAGACCCAGTACTTC. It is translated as CASSLGQTTTGETQYF. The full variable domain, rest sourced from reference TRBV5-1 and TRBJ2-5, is KAGVTQTPRYLIKTRGQQVTLSCSPISGHRSVSWYQQTPGQGLQFLFEYFSETQRNKGNFPGRFSGRQFSNSRSEMNVSTLELGDSALYLCASSLGQTTTGETQYFGPGTRLLVL.

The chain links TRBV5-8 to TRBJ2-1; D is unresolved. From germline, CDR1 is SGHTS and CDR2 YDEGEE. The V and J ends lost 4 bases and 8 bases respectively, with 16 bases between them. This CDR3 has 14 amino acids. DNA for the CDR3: TGTGCCAGCAGCAGGGCCAGGTTTGTCCATGAGCAGTTCTTC. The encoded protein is CASSRARFVHEQFF. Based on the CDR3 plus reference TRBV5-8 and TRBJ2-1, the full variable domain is EAGVTQSPTHLIKTRGQQATLRCSPISGHTSVYWYQQALGLGLQFLLWYDEGEERNRGNFPPRFSGRQFPNYSSELNVNALELEDSALYLCASSRARFVHEQFFGPGTRLTVL.

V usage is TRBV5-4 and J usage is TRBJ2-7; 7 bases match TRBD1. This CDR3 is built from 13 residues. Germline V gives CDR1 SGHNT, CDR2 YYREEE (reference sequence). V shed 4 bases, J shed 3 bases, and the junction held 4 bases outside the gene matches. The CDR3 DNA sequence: TGTGCCAGCAGCCCGGACAGGAACTACGAGCAGTACTTC. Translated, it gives CASSPDRNYEQYF.

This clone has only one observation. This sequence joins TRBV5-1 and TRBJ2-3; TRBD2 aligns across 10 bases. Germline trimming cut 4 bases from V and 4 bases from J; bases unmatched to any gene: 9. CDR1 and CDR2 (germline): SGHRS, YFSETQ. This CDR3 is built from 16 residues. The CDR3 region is CASSPWSGGAPDTQYF. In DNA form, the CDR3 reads TGCGCCAGCAGCCCCTGGAGCGGGGGGGCTCCAGATACGCAGTATTTT.

CDR3 sequence (DNA): TGCGCCAGCAGCCAAGGGGTGGGCGGGGGGCCCGATTGGCCCCAGTACTTC. Translated, it gives CASSQGVGGGPDWPQYF. The chain is built from TRBV4-1 and TRBJ2-5, with 8 nucleotides matching TRBD2. The trim removed 1 base at V and 9 bases at J, leaving 16 bases unmatched. The CDR3 length is 17 residues. Germline CDR1 and CDR2: MGHRA and YSYEKL.

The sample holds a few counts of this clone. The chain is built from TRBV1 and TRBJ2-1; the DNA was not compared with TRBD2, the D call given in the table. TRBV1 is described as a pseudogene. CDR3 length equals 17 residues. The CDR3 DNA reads TGCACCAAACCGGGACTAGCGGCTTCCAAGCTCAACAATGAGCAGTTCTTC. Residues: CTKPGLAASKLNNEQFF.

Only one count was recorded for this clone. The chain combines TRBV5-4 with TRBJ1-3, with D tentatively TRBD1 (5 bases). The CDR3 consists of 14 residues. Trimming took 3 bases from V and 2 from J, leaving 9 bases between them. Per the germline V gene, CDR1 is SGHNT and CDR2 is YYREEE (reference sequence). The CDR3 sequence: CASSYQGAGNTIYF. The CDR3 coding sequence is TGTGCCAGCAGCTATCAGGGAGCTGGAAACACCATATATTTT.

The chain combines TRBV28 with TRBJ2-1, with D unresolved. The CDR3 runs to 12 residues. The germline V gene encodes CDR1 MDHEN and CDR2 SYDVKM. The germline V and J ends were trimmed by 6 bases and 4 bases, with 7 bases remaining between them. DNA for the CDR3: TGTGCCAGCAGCCTCGTATACAATGAGCAGTTCTTC. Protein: CASSLVYNEQFF. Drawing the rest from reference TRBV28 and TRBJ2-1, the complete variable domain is DVKVTQSSRYLVKRTGEKVFLECVQDMDHENMFWYRQDPGLGLRLIYFSYDVKMKEKGDIPEGYSVSREKKERFSLILESASTNQTSMYLCASSLVYNEQFFGPGTRLTVL.

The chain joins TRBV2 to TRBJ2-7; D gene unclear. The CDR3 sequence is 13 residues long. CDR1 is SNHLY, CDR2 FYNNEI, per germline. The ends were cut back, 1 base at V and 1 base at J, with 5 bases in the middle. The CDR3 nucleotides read TGTGCCAGCAGTGAAGACCCTTCCTACGAGCAGTACTTC. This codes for CASSEDPSYEQYF.

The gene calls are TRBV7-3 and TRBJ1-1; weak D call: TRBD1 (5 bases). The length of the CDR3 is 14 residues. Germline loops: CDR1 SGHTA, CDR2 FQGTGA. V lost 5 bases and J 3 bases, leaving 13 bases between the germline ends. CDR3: CASSRRGRDTEAFF. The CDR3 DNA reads TGTGCCAGCAGCCGTAGGGGTAGGGACACTGAAGCTTTCTTT.

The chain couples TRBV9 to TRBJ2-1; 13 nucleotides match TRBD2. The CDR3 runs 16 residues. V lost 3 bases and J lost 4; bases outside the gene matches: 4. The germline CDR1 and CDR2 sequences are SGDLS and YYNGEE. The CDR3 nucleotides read TGTGCCAGCAGCGGCCAGGGACTAGCGGGGTACAATGAGCAGTTCTTC. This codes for CASSGQGLAGYNEQFF.

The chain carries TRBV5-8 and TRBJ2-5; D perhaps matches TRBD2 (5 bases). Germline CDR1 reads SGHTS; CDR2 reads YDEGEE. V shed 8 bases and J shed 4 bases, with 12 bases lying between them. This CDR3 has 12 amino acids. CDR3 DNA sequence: TGTGCCAGTTGGGCTAGCCCAGAGACCCAGTACTTC. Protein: CASWASPETQYF.

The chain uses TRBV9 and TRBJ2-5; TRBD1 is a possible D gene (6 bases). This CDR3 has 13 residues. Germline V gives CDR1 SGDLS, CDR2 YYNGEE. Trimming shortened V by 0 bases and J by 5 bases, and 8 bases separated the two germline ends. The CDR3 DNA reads TGTGCCAGCAGCGTAGGGGACACGGAGACCCAGTACTTC. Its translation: CASSVGDTETQYF.

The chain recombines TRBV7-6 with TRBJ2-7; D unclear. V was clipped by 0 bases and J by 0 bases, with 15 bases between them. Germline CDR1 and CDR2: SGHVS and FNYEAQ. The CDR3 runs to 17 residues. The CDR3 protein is CASSLAHNGPRSYEQYF. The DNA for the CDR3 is TGTGCCAGCAGCTTAGCCCACAACGGCCCCCGCTCCTACGAGCAGTACTTC.

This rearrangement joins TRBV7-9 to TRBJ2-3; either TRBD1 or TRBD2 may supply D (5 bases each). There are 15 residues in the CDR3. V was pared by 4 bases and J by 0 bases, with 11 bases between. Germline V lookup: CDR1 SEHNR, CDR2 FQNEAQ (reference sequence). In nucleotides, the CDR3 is TGTGCCAGCAGCTCATGGGACGCAAGCACAGATACGCAGTATTTT. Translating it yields CASSSWDASTDTQYF.

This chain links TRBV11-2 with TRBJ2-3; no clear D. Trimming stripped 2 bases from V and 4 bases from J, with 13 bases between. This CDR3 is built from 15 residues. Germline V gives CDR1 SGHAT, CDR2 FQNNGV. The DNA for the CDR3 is TGTGCCAGCAGCTTAACGGTTGGGGTAGCAGATACGCAGTATTTT. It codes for CASSLTVGVADTQYF.